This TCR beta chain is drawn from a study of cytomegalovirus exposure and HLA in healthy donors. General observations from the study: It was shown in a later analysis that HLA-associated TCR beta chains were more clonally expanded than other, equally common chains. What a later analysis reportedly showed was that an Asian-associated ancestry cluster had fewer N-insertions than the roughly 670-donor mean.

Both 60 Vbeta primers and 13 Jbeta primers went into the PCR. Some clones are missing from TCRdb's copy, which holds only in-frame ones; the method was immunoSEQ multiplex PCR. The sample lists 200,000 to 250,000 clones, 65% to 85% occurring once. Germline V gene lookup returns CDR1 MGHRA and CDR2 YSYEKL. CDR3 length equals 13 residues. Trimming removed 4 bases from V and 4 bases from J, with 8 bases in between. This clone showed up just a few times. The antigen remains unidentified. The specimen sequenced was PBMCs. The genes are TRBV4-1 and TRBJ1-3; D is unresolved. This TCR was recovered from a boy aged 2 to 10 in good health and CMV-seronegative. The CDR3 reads CASSPGSGNTIYF. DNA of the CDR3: TGCGCCAGCAGCCCCGGTAGCGGAAACACCATATATTTT.